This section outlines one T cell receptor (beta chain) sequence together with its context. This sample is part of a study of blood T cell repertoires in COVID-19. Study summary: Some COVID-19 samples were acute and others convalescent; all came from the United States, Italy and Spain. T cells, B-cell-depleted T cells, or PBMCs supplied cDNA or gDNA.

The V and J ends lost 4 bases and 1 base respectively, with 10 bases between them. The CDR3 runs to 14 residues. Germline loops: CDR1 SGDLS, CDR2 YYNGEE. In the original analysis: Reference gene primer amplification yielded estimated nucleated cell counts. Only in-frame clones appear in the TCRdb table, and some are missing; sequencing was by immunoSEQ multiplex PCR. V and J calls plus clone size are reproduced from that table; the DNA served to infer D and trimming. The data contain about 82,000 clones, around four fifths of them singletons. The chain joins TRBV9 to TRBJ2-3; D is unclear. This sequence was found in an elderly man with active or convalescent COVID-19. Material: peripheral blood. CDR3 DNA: TGTGCCAGCAGCATAGGCCTACGCACAGATACGCAGTATTTT. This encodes CASSIGLRTDTQYF.